This entry lists 24 T cell receptor beta chains sequenced from one sample in a study of PD-L1 blockade in urothelial cancer. This sample's time point: peripheral blood 6 weeks after treatment start. Repertoires were generated with immunoSEQ multiplex PCR, while TCRdb's copy carries only in-frame clones and drops some. The table has 45,000 to 55,000 clones, 70% to 85% seen once; the top ten hold approximately 1.8%. This specimen consisted of PBMCs, obtained around atezolizumab (anti-PD-L1) treatment. All receptors come from a man aged 50 or older with urothelial cancer.

The V gene is TRBV10-1, the J gene TRBJ2-3; tentative D call: TRBD1 (6 bases). V lost 4 bases to trimming and J lost 5 bases, with 10 bases between them. Germline loops: CDR1 WNHNN, CDR2 SYGVQD (reference sequence). This CDR3 comprises 13 residues. CDR3 DNA sequence: TGCGCCAGCAGTGGACAGGTTCAAGATACGCAGTATTTT. Amino acids: CASSGQVQDTQYF.

The chain has TRBV25-1 and TRBJ2-1, with 12 positions matching TRBD2. V lost 4 bases to trimming and J lost 8 bases; unmatched junction nucleotides: 6. Per germline, CDR1 MGHDK and CDR2 SYGVNS. The CDR3 contains 15 residues. CDR3 in DNA: TGTGCCAGCAGTGGACTAGCGGGAGTACTCTATGAGCAGTTCTTC. Encoded protein: CASSGLAGVLYEQFF. The full variable domain, rest sourced from reference TRBV25-1 and TRBJ2-1, is EADIYQTPRYLVIGTGKKITLECSQTMGHDKMYWYQQDPGMELHLIHYSYGVNSTEKGDLSSESTVSRIRTEHFPLTLESARPSHTSQYLCASSGLAGVLYEQFFGPGTRLTVL.

This chain uses TRBV5-5 with TRBJ2-3; D unresolved. CDR1 is SGHKS and CDR2 is YYEKEE in the germline V gene (reference sequence). The V end lost 4 bases, the J end lost 3 bases, and 6 bases lay between the germline ends. The CDR3 is made up of 12 amino acids. The CDR3 coding sequence is TGTGCCAGCAGCCCTGCGACAGATACGCAGTATTTT. It is translated as CASSPATDTQYF.

The V gene is TRBV27, the J gene TRBJ1-4; D is ambiguous. This CDR3 region has 14 residues. Germline V gene sequence: CDR1 MNHEY, CDR2 SMNVEV (reference sequence). With 3 bases removed from V and 7 bases from J, the gap between germline ends came to 12 bases. The CDR3 spells CASSFLITGEKLFF. CDR3 DNA: TGTGCCAGCAGTTTTTTAATCACTGGTGAAAAACTGTTTTTT.

The chain joins TRBV25-1 to TRBJ2-3, with a weak D call TRBD2 (6 bases). Trimming took 1 base from V and 4 from J, leaving 21 bases between them. Germline V gene sequence: CDR1 MGHDK, CDR2 SYGVNS. CDR3 length: 18 residues. Written as DNA, the CDR3 is TGTGCCAGCAGTGAATGGATCCCCTTAACGGGGGAATCAGATACGCAGTATTTT. Translated, it gives CASSEWIPLTGESDTQYF.

The J gene is TRBJ1-5, the V gene TRBV7-2; TRBD1 matches 7 bases. Trimming cost V 1 base and J 10 bases; bases outside gene matches: 10. Germline-derived CDR1 and CDR2 are SGHTA and FQGNSA. This CDR3 comprises 15 residues. CDR3 loop: CASSLEGQTVQPQHF. The CDR3 nucleotides read TGTGCCAGCAGCTTAGAGGGACAGACCGTTCAACCCCAGCATTTT.

V is TRBV27 and J is TRBJ2-7; 13 bases are shared with TRBD2. Germline-derived CDR1 and CDR2 are MNHEY and SMNVEV (reference sequence). V gave up 0 bases and J gave up 4 bases; unmatched junction bases: 21. The CDR3 runs 22 residues. The CDR3 loop is CASSLSRPTGLAGLASAYEQYF. The CDR3 DNA follows: TGTGCCAGCAGTTTATCCCGTCCGACGGGACTAGCGGGACTAGCCTCCGCGTACGAGCAGTACTTC.

The chain carries TRBV13 and TRBJ2-7; 8 positions agree with TRBD1. Germline CDR1 and CDR2: PRHDT and FYEKMQ (reference sequence). V lost 0 bases and J lost 3; bases outside the gene matches: 10. This CDR3 is built from 17 residues. CDR3 sequence (DNA): TGTGCCAGCAGCTTAGGCCTGGGACAGGCGTTTAACTACGAGCAGTACTTC. Its translation: CASSLGLGQAFNYEQYF.

This chain joins TRBV2 and TRBJ2-7, with TRBD2 matching over 11 bases. CDR1 and CDR2 from the germline V gene are SNHLY and FYNNEI. V shed 7 bases and J 0 bases; nucleotides not matched to a gene: 2. This CDR3 has 14 amino acids. CDR3 nucleotides: TGTGCCAGCATTAGCGGGAGGGACTCCTACGAGCAGTACTTC. Its protein is CASISGRDSYEQYF.

The chain couples TRBV19 to TRBJ2-2; no definite D call. V gave up 5 bases and J gave up 6 bases, with 10 bases separating them. The CDR3 spans 13 residues. Germline loops: CDR1 LNHDA, CDR2 SQIVND (reference sequence). The DNA of the CDR3 is TGTGCCAGTAGTCTACCTGTGTCCGGGGAGCTGTTTTTT. Encoded protein: CASSLPVSGELFF.

The chain recombines TRBV2 with TRBJ1-2; 8 bases are a match to TRBD1. Germline V gene lookup returns CDR1 SNHLY and CDR2 FYNNEI. V gave up 2 bases and J gave up 7 bases; unmatched junction bases: 9. The CDR3 runs to 15 residues. As DNA, the CDR3 is TGTGCCAGCAGTGAAAAGGGGACAGGTTCATCTGGCTACACCTTC. Its translation is CASSEKGTGSSGYTF.

V usage is TRBV6-1 and J usage is TRBJ2-1; 8 bases are shared with TRBD2. The J segment lost 4 bases and the V segment lost 8 bases, leaving 7 bases of the junction unmatched. This CDR3 is built from 14 residues. The germline V gene has CDR1 MNHNS and CDR2 SASEGT. This CDR3 reads CASVGRAFYNEQFF. In DNA, the CDR3 is TGTGCCAGCGTCGGGAGGGCTTTTTACAATGAGCAGTTCTTC.

This chain connects TRBV14 to TRBJ2-7, with TRBD1 matching over 8 bases. There are 15 residues in the CDR3. CDR1 is SGHDN and CDR2 is FVKESK in the germline V gene. V lost 1 base to trimming and J lost 5 bases; unmatched junction nucleotides: 7. The CDR3 bases are TGTGCCAGCAGCCAAGTTCGGACAGGGTTGGACGAGCAGTACTTC. It translates to CASSQVRTGLDEQYF.

CDR3 DNA sequence: TGCGCCAGCAGCCTACTAGCGGGGGGTACGGCGGTCGATGAGCAGTTCTTC. This sequence encodes CASSLLAGGTAVDEQFF. The chain has TRBV4-1 and TRBJ2-1; 12 bases match TRBD2. The CDR3 is made up of 17 amino acids. V dropped 4 bases and J dropped 8; count of bases not matched to a gene: 12. The germline CDR1 and CDR2 sequences are MGHRA and YSYEKL.

J is TRBJ2-3 and V is TRBV19; TRBD1 agrees at 9 bases. Germline trimming cut 6 bases from V and 2 bases from J; bases unmatched to any gene: 6. Germline values: CDR1 LNHDA, CDR2 SQIVND (reference sequence). The CDR3 extends over 15 amino acids. The CDR3 DNA reads TGTGCCAGTAGAGGGGACAGGGTGACCACAGATACGCAGTATTTT. It codes for CASRGDRVTTDTQYF.

The chain employs TRBV29-1 and TRBJ1-1; D call uncertain. The CDR3 consists of 10 residues. V was shortened by 7 bases and J by 5 bases, with 8 bases between the two germline ends. Germline V gives CDR1 SQVTM, CDR2 ANQGSEA. CDR3 in amino acids: CSGGQTEAFF. The CDR3 nucleotides read TGCAGCGGCGGCCAAACTGAAGCTTTCTTT.

The chain couples TRBV19 to TRBJ1-4; a possible D gene is TRBD1 (6 bases). V was shortened by 6 bases and J by 0 bases, with 8 bases between the two germline ends. The CDR3 extends over 14 amino acids. Germline assignment: CDR1 LNHDA and CDR2 SQIVND (reference sequence). The CDR3 protein is CASSNRATNEKLFF. The CDR3 bases are TGTGCCAGTAGCAACAGGGCAACTAATGAAAAACTGTTTTTT.

The chain employs TRBV18 and TRBJ2-7; possible D gene TRBD1, 5 bases. Trimming stripped 3 bases from V and 2 bases from J, with 20 bases between. Looked up from germline, CDR1 is KGHSH and CDR2 is LQKENI. This CDR3 contains 17 residues. The CDR3 loop reads CASSPAWGVSVPYEQYF. Here the CDR3 DNA reads TGTGCCAGCTCACCTGCCTGGGGCGTTAGTGTACCCTACGAGCAGTACTTC.

This chain links TRBV28 with TRBJ2-1, with D possibly TRBD2 on 6 matching bases. V was trimmed by 5 bases and J by 8 bases, leaving 19 bases between them. Germline lookup yields CDR1 MDHEN and CDR2 SYDVKM. The CDR3 has 15 amino acids. The chain's CDR3 is CASSPSIGRDDEQFF. DNA of the CDR3: TGTGCCAGCAGTCCCTCAATAGGGCGGGACGATGAGCAGTTCTTC.

The chain links TRBV6-1 to TRBJ1-1, with a possible D match to TRBD1 (5 bases). V lost 6 bases and J lost 4, with 15 bases in between. This CDR3 contains 14 residues. Germline loops: CDR1 MNHNS, CDR2 SASEGT. The CDR3 is CASRRQIDPTEAFF. DNA for the CDR3: TGTGCCAGCAGACGACAGATCGACCCCACTGAAGCTTTCTTT.

The chain couples TRBV30 to TRBJ1-6; 7 bases match TRBD1. V dropped 4 bases and J dropped 0; count of bases not matched to a gene: 9. Germline lookup yields CDR1 GTSNPN and CDR2 SVGIG (reference sequence). The length of the CDR3 is 17 residues. The CDR3, as DNA: TGTGCCTGGACTGGGGGGCAGGGGGGCTCCTATAATTCACCCCTCCACTTT. Translation: CAWTGGQGGSYNSPLHF.

The chain uses TRBV7-2 and TRBJ2-2; 15 nucleotides line up with TRBD2. The CDR3 runs to 18 residues. Trimming removed 6 bases from V and 0 bases from J; junction bases left unmatched: 5. Germline CDR1 and CDR2: SGHTA and FQGNSA. CDR3 protein: CASRNGLAGGPNTGELFF. DNA of the CDR3: TGTGCCAGCAGAAATGGACTAGCGGGAGGGCCGAACACCGGGGAGCTGTTTTTT.

DNA for the CDR3: TGTGCCAGCAGAAAGACAGGGGTGGACATTCAGTACTTC. Translation: CASRKTGVDIQYF. The chain joins TRBV25-1 to TRBJ2-4; 8 nucleotides match TRBD1. This CDR3 contains 13 residues. CDR1 is MGHDK and CDR2 is SYGVNS in the germline V gene. With V trimmed by 6 bases and J by 8 bases, 6 bases remained unmatched.

The rearrangement uses TRBV30 and TRBJ2-6; 9 bases agree with TRBD1. Germline V gene sequence: CDR1 GTSNPN, CDR2 SVGIG (reference sequence). After removal of 7 bases from V and 4 bases from J, the junction contained 11 bases not matched to a gene. The CDR3 is made up of 16 amino acids. The CDR3 DNA sequence: TGTGCCTACCCGGGACAGGGCCCCCAAGGGGCCAACGTCCTGACTTTC. It is translated as CAYPGQGPQGANVLTF.